Here is one T cell receptor (beta chain) with its context. Its antigen remains unknown. Sequencing was performed with immunoSEQ multiplex PCR; in TCRdb, only in-frame clones are kept and a portion is missing. The sample includes around 83,000 clones, about 90% of them seen just once. This sample is drawn from a study of T cell responses to AZD1222 COVID-19 vaccine. Germline V CDR1 and CDR2: SGHTA, FQGNSA. The CDR3 has 14 amino acids. The V gene lost 5 bases and the J gene lost 8 bases, with 13 bases spanning the gap. General observations from the study: There were vaccine-associated CD4 TCRs across spike, dominant at 160-218 and 743-854. After the peak T cell response, and only then, were repertoires sampled.

Source: peripheral blood, taken on day 0 of AZD1222 vaccination. The V gene is TRBV7-2, the J gene TRBJ1-6; weak D call: TRBD1 (6 bases). The TCR originated in an adult in good health. CDR3: CASSLQGFDSPLHF. The CDR3 DNA follows: TGTGCCAGCAGCCTACAGGGTTTTGATTCACCCCTCCACTTT.